The clone carrying this TCR beta chain is a singleton in its sample. CDR3 length: 14 residues. From germline, CDR1 is MDHEN and CDR2 SYDVKM. V gave up 6 bases and J gave up 2 bases; unmatched junction bases: 4. This specimen comes from a study of blood T cell repertoires in COVID-19. Source study methods: Nucleated cell number was recorded as an estimate derived from reference gene primer amplification. Here immunoSEQ multiplex PCR was the method, and the copy in TCRdb shows in-frame clones only, minus some. The DNA was the basis for D and trimming; V, J and clone size are from that table. The data show 250,000 or so clones, over 80% seen once.

Material for sequencing was peripheral blood. This TCR was recovered from a man aged 25 to 40 who had recovered from COVID-19. The V gene is TRBV28, the J gene TRBJ2-5, with 9 bases lining up with TRBD2. In DNA form, the CDR3 reads TGTGCCAGCAGAAAAACTAGCGGGCAAGAGACCCAGTACTTC. This codes for CASRKTSGQETQYF. Looking up the rest from reference TRBV28 and TRBJ2-5 gives the full variable domain: DVKVTQSSRYLVKRTGEKVFLECVQDMDHENMFWYRQDPGLGLRLIYFSYDVKMKEKGDIPEGYSVSREKKERFSLILESASTNQTSMYLCASRKTSGQETQYFGPGTRLLVL.